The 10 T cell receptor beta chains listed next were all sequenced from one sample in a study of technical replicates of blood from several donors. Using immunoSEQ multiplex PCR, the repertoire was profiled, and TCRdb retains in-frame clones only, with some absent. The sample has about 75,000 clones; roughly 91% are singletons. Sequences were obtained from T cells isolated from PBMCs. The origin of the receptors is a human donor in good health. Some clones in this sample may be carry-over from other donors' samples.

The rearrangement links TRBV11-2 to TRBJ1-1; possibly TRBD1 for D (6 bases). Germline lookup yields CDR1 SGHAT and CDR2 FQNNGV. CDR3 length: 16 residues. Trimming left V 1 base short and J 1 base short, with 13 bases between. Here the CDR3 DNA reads TGTGCCAGCAGCTTAGTCCGACAGGCACCGAACACTGAAGCTTTCTTT. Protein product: CASSLVRQAPNTEAFF.

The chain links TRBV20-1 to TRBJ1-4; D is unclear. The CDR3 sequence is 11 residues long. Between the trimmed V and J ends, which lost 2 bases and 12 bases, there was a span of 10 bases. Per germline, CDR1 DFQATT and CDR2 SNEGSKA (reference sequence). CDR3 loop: CSARNLRELFF. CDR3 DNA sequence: TGCAGTGCTAGAAACCTACGGGAACTGTTTTTT.

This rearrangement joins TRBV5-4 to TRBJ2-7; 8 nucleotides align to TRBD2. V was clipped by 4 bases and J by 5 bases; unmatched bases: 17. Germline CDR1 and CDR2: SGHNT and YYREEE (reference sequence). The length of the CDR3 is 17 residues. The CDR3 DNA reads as TGTGCCAGCAGCAGCCCCGGCGGGACTAGTAGAATCCACGAGCAGTACTTC. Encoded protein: CASSSPGGTSRIHEQYF.

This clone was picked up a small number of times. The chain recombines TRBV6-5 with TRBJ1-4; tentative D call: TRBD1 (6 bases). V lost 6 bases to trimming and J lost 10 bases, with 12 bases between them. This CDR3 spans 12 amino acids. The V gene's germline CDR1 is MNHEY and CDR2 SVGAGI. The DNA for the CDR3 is TGTGCCAGCAGGGTGGGGGCCGGAAAACTGTTTTTT. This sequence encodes CASRVGAGKLFF.

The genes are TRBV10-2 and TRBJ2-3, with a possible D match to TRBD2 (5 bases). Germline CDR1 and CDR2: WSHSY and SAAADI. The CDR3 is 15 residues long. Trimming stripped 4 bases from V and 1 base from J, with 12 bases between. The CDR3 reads CASSVTRAGTDTQYF. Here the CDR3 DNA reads TGCGCCAGCAGTGTTACTAGAGCGGGCACAGATACGCAGTATTTT.

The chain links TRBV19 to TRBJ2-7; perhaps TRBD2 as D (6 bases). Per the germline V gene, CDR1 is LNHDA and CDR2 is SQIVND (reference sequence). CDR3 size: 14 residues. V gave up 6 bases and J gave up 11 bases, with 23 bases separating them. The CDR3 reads CASRDVGGRARKYF. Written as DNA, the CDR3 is TGTGCCAGTAGGGATGTCGGGGGACGGGCTCGGAAGTACTTC.

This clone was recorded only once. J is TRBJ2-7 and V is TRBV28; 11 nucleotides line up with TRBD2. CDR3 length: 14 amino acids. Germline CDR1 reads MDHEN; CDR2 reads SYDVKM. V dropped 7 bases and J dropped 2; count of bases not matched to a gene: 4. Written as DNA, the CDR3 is TGTGCCAGCACCTATAGCGGGAGGGCCTACGAGCAGTACTTC. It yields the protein CASTYSGRAYEQYF.

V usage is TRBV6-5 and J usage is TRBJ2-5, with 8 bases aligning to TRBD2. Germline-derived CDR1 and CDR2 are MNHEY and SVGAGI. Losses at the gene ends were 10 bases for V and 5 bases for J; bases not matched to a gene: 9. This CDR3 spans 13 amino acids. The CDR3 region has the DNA TGTGCCACAAGACGGGAGGGCCGGGAGACCCAGTACTTC. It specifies CATRREGRETQYF.

The CDR3 nucleotides read TGCAGCGTTACAGGGTCAGGTTCAGATACGCAGTATTTT. Protein product: CSVTGSGSDTQYF. This chain connects TRBV29-1 to TRBJ2-3; TRBD1 is a possible D gene (6 bases). From germline, CDR1 is SQVTM and CDR2 ANQGSEA. Trimming left V 5 bases short and J 4 bases short, with 13 bases between. The CDR3 runs 13 residues.

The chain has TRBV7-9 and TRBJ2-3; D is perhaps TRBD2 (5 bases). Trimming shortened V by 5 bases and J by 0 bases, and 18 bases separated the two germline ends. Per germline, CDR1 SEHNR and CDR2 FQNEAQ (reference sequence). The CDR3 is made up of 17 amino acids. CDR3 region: CASSPGWGAQSTDTQYF. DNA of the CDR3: TGTGCCAGCAGCCCGGGGTGGGGTGCTCAAAGCACAGATACGCAGTATTTT. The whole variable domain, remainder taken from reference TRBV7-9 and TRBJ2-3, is DTGVSQNPRHKITKRGQNVTFRCDPISEHNRLYWYRQTLGQGPEFLTYFQNEAQLEKSRLLSDRFSAERPKGSFSTLEIQRTEQGDSAMYLCASSPGWGAQSTDTQYFGPGTRLTVL.